These 28 T cell receptor beta chains share one sample of origin, sequenced in a study of monozygotic twins with inflammatory bowel disease. Following a re-call of the 5' RACE reads, TCRdb has one entry per CDR3 protein and lacks DNA. Reported are over 110,000 distinct CDR3 sequences; the ten largest clones contain approximately 2.5%. The specimen sequenced was blood. Every receptor here comes from a human donor with ulcerative colitis or Crohn's disease, or a healthy co-twin of an affected twin (not recorded which).

This rearrangement joins TRBV12-3 or TRBV12-4 to TRBJ2-1; TCRdb's assignment of TRBD1 cannot be checked, as there is no DNA. The length of the CDR3 is 11 residues. The CDR3 protein is CASSLQGAQFF.

The chain links TRBV5-1 to TRBJ2-3; without DNA, the TCRdb call of TRBD2 cannot be checked. CDR1 and CDR2 (germline): SGHRS, YFSETQ. The CDR3 is 18 amino acids. The CDR3 sequence: CASSWGTSGGLSTDTQYF.

This chain connects TRBV4-1 to TRBJ1-2; the TRBD1 assignment by TCRdb is unverifiable without DNA. Germline V gives CDR1 MGHRA, CDR2 YSYEKL. This CDR3 spans 15 amino acids. CDR3 sequence reads: CASSPGQGALNGYTF.

V usage is TRBV7-2 and J usage is TRBJ2-7; the TRBD1 assignment by TCRdb is unverifiable without DNA. Germline CDR1 is SGHTA and CDR2 is FQGNSA. This CDR3 contains 18 residues. The CDR3 protein is CASSLGRGNRGSSYEQYF.

V and J are TRBV5-1 and TRBJ2-1; TCRdb indicates TRBD1, and absent DNA this call remains unverified. This CDR3 region has 14 residues. Germline V gene lookup returns CDR1 SGHRS and CDR2 YFSETQ. The CDR3 reads CASSSDPGGNEQFF.

The chain uses TRBV28 and TRBJ1-4. The CDR3 spans 14 residues. Germline V gives CDR1 MDHEN, CDR2 SYDVKM. CDR3 sequence reads: CASKSDSTNEKLFF. Supplemented by reference TRBV28 and TRBJ1-4, the full variable domain reads DVKVTQSSRYLVKRTGEKVFLECVQDMDHENMFWYRQDPGLGLRLIYFSYDVKMKEKGDIPEGYSVSREKKERFSLILESASTNQTSMYLCASKSDSTNEKLFFGSGTQLSVL.

The V call is TRBV5-1, the J call TRBJ2-7; TCRdb returns TRBD1, unconfirmable since there is no DNA. The CDR3 runs to 15 residues. CDR1 and CDR2 (germline): SGHRS, YFSETQ. The CDR3 sequence: CASSQTGLRSYEQYF.

The J gene is TRBJ1-2, the V gene TRBV6-5. CDR3 size: 14 residues. Germline assignment: CDR1 MNHEY and CDR2 SVGAGI. CDR3 loop: CASSYSRVNYGYTF.

The chain joins TRBV3-1 to TRBJ2-7; with no DNA, the TCRdb D assignment of TRBD1 cannot be verified. Germline loops: CDR1 LGHDT, CDR2 YNNKEL (reference sequence). The CDR3 totals 14 residues. This CDR3 is CASSQRAGIYEQYF.

The chain joins TRBV27 to TRBJ2-7; lacking DNA, the TRBD1 call made by TCRdb goes unchecked. The CDR3 covers 13 residues. From germline, CDR1 is MNHEY and CDR2 SMNVEV (reference sequence). The CDR3 region is CASSPGNRYEQYF.

This chain joins TRBV28 and TRBJ2-7; TCRdb selects TRBD1, and the lack of DNA leaves this call unchecked. Per the germline V gene, CDR1 is MDHEN and CDR2 is SYDVKM. The CDR3 is 19 amino acids. Here the CDR3 reads CASRLEAGGSVPYSYEQYF.

CDR3 protein: CASSSYRGYNSPLHF. This chain joins TRBV6-5 and TRBJ1-6; no DNA is available, so the TRBD1 call from TCRdb remains unchecked. The CDR3 extends over 15 amino acids. The germline V gene has CDR1 MNHEY and CDR2 SVGAGI.

The CDR3 sequence is CASSQVNTEAFF. This chain connects TRBV3-1 to TRBJ1-1. This CDR3 contains 12 residues. Germline V gene data show CDR1 as LGHDT and CDR2 as YNNKEL (reference sequence).

The chain combines TRBV6-1 with TRBJ2-5; checking the TCRdb D call of TRBD1 is not possible without DNA. CDR3 length equals 16 residues. CDR1 and CDR2 from the germline V gene are MNHNS and SASEGT. CDR3 residues: CASSRGDPAGQETQYF.

CDR3 region: CASSIRISSWVSNQPQHF. The rearrangement links TRBV19 to TRBJ1-5. This CDR3 is 18 amino acids long. Germline CDR1 and CDR2: LNHDA and SQIVND (reference sequence).

The CDR3 protein is CSVEERRGMTYEQYF. J is TRBJ2-7 and V is TRBV29-1; the D call from TCRdb, TRBD2, cannot be confirmed without DNA. The CDR3 runs to 15 residues. Germline CDR1 SQVTM, CDR2 ANQGSEA.

V and J are TRBV7-2 and TRBJ2-7; TCRdb outputs TRBD2, but without DNA this stays unchecked. There are 15 residues in the CDR3. Germline V lookup: CDR1 SGHTA, CDR2 FQGNSA. The CDR3 protein is CASSLEVDSSYEQYF.

The V gene is TRBV12-3 or TRBV12-4, the J gene TRBJ2-7. The CDR3 covers 13 residues. The CDR3 here is CASSFDRGYEQYF.

The chain links TRBV5-1 to TRBJ2-7; TCRdb lists TRBD1, though no DNA is available to test this call. From germline, CDR1 is SGHRS and CDR2 YFSETQ. The CDR3 consists of 12 residues. The CDR3 region is CASSFTGDEQYF.

The chain has TRBV15 and TRBJ1-6. Germline V gene lookup returns CDR1 LNHNV and CDR2 YYDKDF (reference sequence). The CDR3 has 16 residues. The CDR3 sequence: CATSRDLTVGNSPLHF.

J is TRBJ2-3 and V is TRBV20-1; the D call from TCRdb, TRBD1, cannot be confirmed without DNA. This CDR3 region has 16 residues. CDR1 and CDR2 from the germline V gene are DFQATT and SNEGSKA (reference sequence). CDR3 protein: CSARDSRGQGRDTQYF.

This chain connects TRBV6-2 or TRBV6-3 to TRBJ2-5; the TCRdb call, TRBD2, lacks DNA for checking. This CDR3 region has 13 residues. Per the germline V gene, CDR1 is MNHEY and CDR2 is SVGEGT. This CDR3 reads CATHWTSGATQYF.

The chain carries TRBV5-1 and TRBJ2-1. CDR1 is SGHRS, CDR2 YFSETQ, per germline. CDR3 size: 16 residues. This CDR3 reads CASSLGKNPPYNEQFF.

The chain links TRBV14 to TRBJ2-1; TCRdb calls TRBD2, which cannot be checked without DNA. From germline, CDR1 is SGHDN and CDR2 FVKESK. The CDR3 has 17 residues. CDR3 sequence reads: CASSQDSGLAVYNEQFF.

The V gene is TRBV25-1, the J gene TRBJ2-5; lacking DNA, the TRBD1 call made by TCRdb goes unchecked. The length of the CDR3 is 16 residues. Germline values: CDR1 MGHDK, CDR2 SYGVNS. The CDR3 reads CASSPLGQGIQETQYF.

The chain carries TRBV20-1 and TRBJ1-4; the TCRdb call, TRBD1, lacks DNA for checking. The CDR3 runs 16 residues. Germline V gene sequence: CDR1 DFQATT, CDR2 SNEGSKA (reference sequence). CDR3 amino acids: CSASPGLLVRVEKLFF.

This chain uses TRBV7-2 with TRBJ1-5. This CDR3 comprises 15 residues. Germline V gene sequence: CDR1 SGHTA, CDR2 FQGNSA. The CDR3 sequence is CASSPGDRWSQPQHF.

The V and J genes are TRBV20-1 and TRBJ1-6. Looked up from germline, CDR1 is DFQATT and CDR2 is SNEGSKA (reference sequence). The length of the CDR3 is 15 residues. This CDR3 reads CSARAAGSYNSPLHF.